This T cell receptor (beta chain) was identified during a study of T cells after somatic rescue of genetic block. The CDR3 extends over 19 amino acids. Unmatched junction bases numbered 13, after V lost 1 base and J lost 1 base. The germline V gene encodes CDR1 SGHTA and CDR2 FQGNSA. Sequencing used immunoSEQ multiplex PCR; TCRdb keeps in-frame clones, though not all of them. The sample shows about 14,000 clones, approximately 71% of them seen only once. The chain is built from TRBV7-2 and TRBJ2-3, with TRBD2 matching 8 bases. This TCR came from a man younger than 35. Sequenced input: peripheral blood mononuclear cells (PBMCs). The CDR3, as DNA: TGTGCCAGCAGCTTAGTCCGGGGGGGTTGGCGGGCCGGCACAGATACGCAGTATTTT. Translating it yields CASSLVRGGWRAGTDTQYF.